This T cell receptor (beta chain) was recorded in a study of cytomegalovirus exposure and HLA in healthy donors. General study results and limits: An analysis that came later showed most CMV-associated TCR beta chains appearing HLA-restricted. There were under 200 TCR beta chains listed as cytomegalovirus-associated. There were some V segments, including TRBV6-2 and TRBV6-3, excluded as indistinguishable. In an earlier analysis, in 587 donors, most V segments appeared productive either ~87% or ~30% of the time.

The sample holds one count of this clone. The antigen is unknown. The J segment lost 9 bases and the V segment lost 2 bases, leaving 7 bases of the junction unmatched. The CDR3 consists of 16 residues. CDR1 is MDHEN, CDR2 SYDVKM, per germline. The PCR made use of 60 Vbeta and 13 Jbeta primers. The assay was immunoSEQ multiplex PCR, and TCRdb's table has in-frame clones only and misses some. The sample has about 77,000 clones, around 79% seen once. This chain links TRBV28 with TRBJ2-1, with TRBD2 matching 13 bases. The clonotype comes from a man aged 35-49 years in good health and CMV-seronegative. Sequencing used PBMCs. Here the CDR3 reads CASSLALAGGPGEQFF. CDR3 coding DNA: TGTGCCAGCAGTTTAGCACTAGCGGGAGGGCCGGGTGAGCAGTTCTTC. The full variable domain, completed using reference TRBV28 and TRBJ2-1, is DVKVTQSSRYLVKRTGEKVFLECVQDMDHENMFWYRQDPGLGLRLIYFSYDVKMKEKGDIPEGYSVSREKKERFSLILESASTNQTSMYLCASSLALAGGPGEQFFGPGTRLTVL.